The 28 T cell receptor beta chains presented below share a single source sample, sequenced in a study of shared clonotypes between healthy human individuals. The method was immunoSEQ multiplex PCR; TCRdb's version includes in-frame clones alone and lacks a portion of them. Counted here are some 1.5 million clones, nearly 99% occurring once; the ten biggest clones make up approximately 0.44%. Sequenced sample: naive CD4+ T cells sorted from blood. Subset given: CD45RA+ positively selected. The receptors originated from a man aged 30-40 years in good health.

V gene TRBV2 combines with J gene TRBJ1-5; D remains ambiguous. V gave up 7 bases and J gave up 0 bases, with 16 bases separating them. The CDR3 covers 16 residues. Germline V gene lookup returns CDR1 SNHLY and CDR2 FYNNEI. The CDR3 protein is CASILDMGYSNQPQHF. The CDR3 DNA follows: TGTGCCAGCATTTTAGACATGGGGTATAGCAATCAGCCCCAGCATTTT.

Notes on this clone: Other DNA sequences from this sample encode an identical CDR3 as well. The chain combines TRBV2 with TRBJ1-4; weak D call: TRBD1 (6 bases). Germline lookup yields CDR1 SNHLY and CDR2 FYNNEI. This CDR3 is built from 15 residues. Trimming stripped 5 bases from V and 0 bases from J, with 10 bases between. The CDR3 DNA sequence: TGTGCCAGCAGTCGAGACAGGACAACTAATGAAAAACTGTTTTTT. It encodes CASSRDRTTNEKLFF.

The chain recombines TRBV13 with TRBJ2-3; no clear D. V lost 5 bases, J lost 0 bases, and 9 bases lay in between. The CDR3 length is 14 residues. Germline-derived CDR1 and CDR2 are PRHDT and FYEKMQ (reference sequence). The DNA of the CDR3 is TGTGCCAGCAGCCCAGACCTAAGCACAGATACGCAGTATTTT. As protein: CASSPDLSTDTQYF.

The chain couples TRBV19 to TRBJ2-1; no firm D call. The CDR3 is 17 residues long. CDR1 LNHDA and CDR2 SQIVND come from the germline V gene (reference sequence). The V end was cut by 3 bases, the J end by 0 bases, with 15 bases between. This chain's CDR3 is CASSIRGRPSSYNEQFF. Written as DNA, the CDR3 is TGTGCCAGTAGTATTCGAGGCAGGCCAAGCTCCTACAATGAGCAGTTCTTC.

The chain couples TRBV5-1 to TRBJ1-1, with D unresolved. V lost 4 bases, J lost 0 bases, and 13 bases lay in between. Germline CDR1 is SGHRS and CDR2 is YFSETQ. This CDR3 is built from 15 residues. The CDR3 bases are TGCGCCAGCAGCCCCAGAGTACCCATGAACACTGAAGCTTTCTTT. It codes for CASSPRVPMNTEAFF.

The genes are TRBV4-3 and TRBJ2-2; 7 nucleotides align to TRBD1. The CDR3 length is 18 residues. From germline, CDR1 is LGHNA and CDR2 YSLEER. V shed 1 base, J shed 0 bases, and the junction held 8 bases outside the gene matches. As DNA, the CDR3 is TGCGCCAGCAGCCAAGTAATGGCCGGGACAGCGAACACCGGGGAGCTGTTTTTT. Translation gives CASSQVMAGTANTGELFF.

The chain has TRBV28 and TRBJ2-3; a possible D gene is TRBD2 (6 bases). There are 16 residues in the CDR3. The germline CDR1 and CDR2 sequences are MDHEN and SYDVKM. Trimming took 4 bases from V and 4 from J, leaving 18 bases between them. CDR3 loop: CASSSNTRENPDTQYF. Written as DNA, the CDR3 is TGTGCCAGCAGTTCTAATACCCGGGAGAATCCAGATACGCAGTATTTT.

The chain employs TRBV7-8 and TRBJ2-7, with D perhaps matching TRBD2 (6 bases). This CDR3 spans 13 amino acids. Germline CDR1 and CDR2: SGHVS and FQNEAQ. Trimming stripped 6 bases from V and 3 bases from J, with 12 bases between. The CDR3 reads CASRADYNYEQYF. The CDR3 DNA reads TGTGCCAGCAGGGCGGACTACAACTACGAGCAGTACTTC. The full variable domain, with the rest looked up from reference TRBV7-8 and TRBJ2-7, is GAGVSQSPRYKVAKRGQDVALRCDPISGHVSLFWYQQALGQGPEFLTYFQNEAQLDKSGLPSDRFFAERPEGSVSTLKIQRTQQEDSAVYLCASRADYNYEQYFGPGTRLTVT.

The rearrangement uses TRBV4-3 and TRBJ2-3; D is possibly TRBD2 (6 bases). This CDR3 spans 16 amino acids. V lost 4 bases and J 1 base, leaving 15 bases between the germline ends. Germline V gives CDR1 LGHNA, CDR2 YSLEER. The CDR3 loop is CASSRDRESGTDTQYF. CDR3 DNA sequence: TGCGCCAGCAGCCGTGATCGGGAGTCGGGCACAGATACGCAGTATTTT.

The sample holds a few counts of this clone. Other DNA sequences of this sample code for an identical CDR3. The chain joins TRBV29-1 to TRBJ2-3; D not resolved. Germline CDR1 and CDR2: SQVTM and ANQGSEA. Trimming left V 6 bases short and J 2 bases short, with 3 bases between. CDR3 size: 10 residues. The CDR3 DNA sequence: TGCAGCGTCGACACAGATACGCAGTATTTT. Translating gives CSVDTDTQYF.

The rearrangement links TRBV5-4 to TRBJ2-3; 8 nucleotides line up with TRBD2. The CDR3 extends over 17 amino acids. Per germline, CDR1 SGHNT and CDR2 YYREEE (reference sequence). J lost 8 bases, V lost 7 bases, and 21 bases had no gene match. The chain's CDR3 is CASSSAGENILLGTQYF. The CDR3 DNA reads TGTGCCAGCTCTTCAGCGGGAGAGAACATTCTCTTGGGTACGCAGTATTTT.

The chain has TRBV6-1 and TRBJ2-1, with 8 bases matching TRBD1. This CDR3 comprises 14 residues. Germline trimming cut 7 bases from V and 5 bases from J; bases unmatched to any gene: 7. The germline gives CDR1 MNHNS, CDR2 SASEGT. The CDR3 DNA reads TGTGCCAGCATCGCAGGGGGCTCGCACAATGAGCAGTTCTTC. Translated: CASIAGGSHNEQFF.

The chain has TRBV28 and TRBJ1-2; D is unclear. The V and J ends lost 6 bases and 8 bases respectively, with 19 bases between them. CDR3 length equals 14 residues. Germline CDR1 is MDHEN and CDR2 is SYDVKM. The CDR3 region is CASSRWAGAGGYTF. The CDR3 bases are TGTGCCAGCAGCCGATGGGCGGGTGCGGGGGGCTACACCTTC.

As concerns this clone: The sample has other DNA sequences that encode this CDR3 too. The chain links TRBV5-1 to TRBJ2-7; 12 nucleotides agree with TRBD2. The CDR3 loop spans 15 amino acids. Trimming took 4 bases from V and 1 from J; bases not matched to a gene: 3. The V gene's germline CDR1 is SGHRS and CDR2 YFSETQ. DNA for the CDR3: TGCGCCAGCAGCGCGACTAGCGGGAGATCCTACGAGCAGTACTTC. This codes for CASSATSGRSYEQYF.

The chain joins TRBV28 to TRBJ2-1; 10 bases map to TRBD2. This CDR3 region has 14 residues. V lost 5 bases to trimming and J lost 6 bases; unmatched junction nucleotides: 4. Germline V lookup: CDR1 MDHEN, CDR2 SYDVKM. The CDR3 DNA follows: TGTGCCAGCAGTGCTAGCGGGAGTCTCAATGAGCAGTTCTTC. Translated: CASSASGSLNEQFF.

This chain connects TRBV18 to TRBJ2-7; weak D call: TRBD1 (6 bases). The ends were cut back, 3 bases at V and 6 bases at J, with 24 bases in the middle. The CDR3 runs 17 residues. The germline gives CDR1 KGHSH, CDR2 LQKENI. The CDR3 bases are TGTGCCAGCTCACCCGTCAACAATGGACAGATTCTGGGCGAGCAGTACTTC. It specifies CASSPVNNGQILGEQYF.

This rearrangement joins TRBV6-5 to TRBJ1-1, with D possibly matching TRBD1 (6 bases). CDR3 size: 15 residues. Germline V gives CDR1 MNHEY, CDR2 SVGAGI. Between the trimmed V and J ends, which lost 6 bases and 5 bases, there was a span of 19 bases. This chain's CDR3 is CASSYRVAVVTEAFF. The CDR3 coding sequence is TGTGCCAGCAGCTACAGGGTTGCGGTGGTGACTGAAGCTTTCTTT.

The table lists this clone with a count of one. The sample carries other DNA sequences with the same CDR3. V is TRBV28 and J is TRBJ2-2, with a tentative D call TRBD1 (5 bases). Trimming pared 6 bases from V and 1 base from J, leaving 9 bases between. The CDR3 is made up of 14 amino acids. In germline, CDR1 is MDHEN, CDR2 SYDVKM. This CDR3 reads CASSLGQNTGELFF. CDR3 DNA sequence: TGTGCCAGCAGCCTAGGACAGAACACCGGGGAGCTGTTTTTT. The whole variable domain, remainder taken from reference TRBV28 and TRBJ2-2, is DVKVTQSSRYLVKRTGEKVFLECVQDMDHENMFWYRQDPGLGLRLIYFSYDVKMKEKGDIPEGYSVSREKKERFSLILESASTNQTSMYLCASSLGQNTGELFFGEGSRLTVL.

V gene TRBV7-6 combines with J gene TRBJ2-7; either TRBD1 or TRBD2 may fit D (5 bases each). This CDR3 has 16 residues. V was shortened by 0 bases and J by 2 bases, with 14 bases between the two germline ends. The germline V gene has CDR1 SGHVS and CDR2 FNYEAQ. The CDR3 bases are TGTGCCAGCAGCTTAGCGATTGGGGCTAGCACCTACGAGCAGTACTTC. Its protein is CASSLAIGASTYEQYF. Complete variable domain (other parts from reference TRBV7-6 and TRBJ2-7): GAGVSQSPRYKVTKRGQDVALRCDPISGHVSLYWYRQALGQGPEFLTYFNYEAQQDKSGLPNDRFSAERPEGSISTLTIQRTEQRDSAMYRCASSLAIGASTYEQYFGPGTRLTVT.

V and J are TRBV2 and TRBJ2-5; maybe TRBD2 (5 bases). This CDR3 region has 13 residues. Germline assignment: CDR1 SNHLY and CDR2 FYNNEI. Trimming took 7 bases from V and 7 from J, leaving 16 bases between them. The CDR3 nucleotides are TGTGCCAGCAAACCCTCGAACGGAGGGACCCAGTACTTC. Translation: CASKPSNGGTQYF.

The chain employs TRBV11-3 and TRBJ2-2; D is perhaps TRBD2 (6 bases). V lost 6 bases to trimming and J lost 4 bases, with 9 bases between them. Germline V gene lookup returns CDR1 SGHNT and CDR2 YENEEA. This CDR3 is 13 amino acids long. The CDR3: CASREGGTGELFF. DNA of the CDR3: TGTGCCAGCAGGGAGGGCGGCACCGGGGAGCTGTTTTTT.

The genes are TRBV18 and TRBJ2-1; 8 nucleotides match TRBD2. This CDR3 is built from 15 residues. Germline trimming cut 2 bases from V and 9 bases from J; bases unmatched to any gene: 9. Per the germline V gene, CDR1 is KGHSH and CDR2 is LQKENI. DNA for the CDR3: TGTGCCAGCTCACCAGCACTAGCGGAGAATAGTGAGCAGTTCTTC. It translates to CASSPALAENSEQFF.

This clone was picked up one time. V gene TRBV2 combines with J gene TRBJ2-5, with D uncertain. CDR1 is SNHLY, CDR2 FYNNEI, per germline. The CDR3 runs to 12 residues. The ends were cut back, 9 bases at V and 1 base at J, with 9 bases in the middle. The CDR3 spells CASGRTQETQYF. The CDR3 DNA reads TGTGCCAGTGGACGGACCCAAGAGACCCAGTACTTC.

The chain carries TRBV2 and TRBJ2-2; D ambiguous. Trimming cost V 4 bases and J 4 bases, with 4 bases left between them. The CDR3 has 12 residues. Germline V gene sequence: CDR1 SNHLY, CDR2 FYNNEI. For the CDR3, the DNA is TGTGCCAGCAGTGTTCTCACCGGGGAGCTGTTTTTT. As protein: CASSVLTGELFF.

This clone was found once. V usage is TRBV11-2 and J usage is TRBJ2-7; D ambiguous. The CDR3 is 13 amino acids. The V end lost 5 bases, the J end lost 7 bases, and 15 bases lay between the germline ends. Per germline, CDR1 SGHAT and CDR2 FQNNGV. The CDR3 loop is CASSLTQDREQYF. The CDR3, as DNA: TGTGCCAGCAGCCTGACTCAGGATCGGGAGCAGTACTTC.

The chain is built from TRBV5-1 and TRBJ2-5; 9 nucleotides line up with TRBD2. Per germline, CDR1 SGHRS and CDR2 YFSETQ. Losses at the gene ends were 0 bases for V and 1 base for J; bases not matched to a gene: 4. The CDR3 spans 16 residues. DNA for the CDR3: TGCGCCAGCAGCTTGGAACTAGCGGGCCGCCAAGAGACCCAGTACTTC. This sequence encodes CASSLELAGRQETQYF.

J is TRBJ1-2 and V is TRBV28; possibly TRBD1 for D (6 bases). Trimming stripped 5 bases from V and 8 bases from J, with 21 bases between. The CDR3 is 15 amino acids. CDR1 MDHEN and CDR2 SYDVKM come from the germline V gene. CDR3 sequence: CASSGPPSRGYGYTF. The CDR3 DNA sequence: TGTGCCAGCAGTGGTCCCCCCTCCAGGGGTTACGGCTACACCTTC.

On this clone: The germline gene is not matched at one end of the junction; a read error may be the cause. The chain carries TRBV28 and TRBJ1-4, with D perhaps TRBD1 (6 bases). Per germline, CDR1 MDHEN and CDR2 SYDVKM. CDR3 size: 15 residues. The CDR3 bases are TGTGCCAGCACTTTACCGACAGGAAAAAATGAAAAACTGTTTTTT. This codes for CASTLPTGKNEKLFF.